The 30 T cell receptor beta chains in this list originate from one sample, sequenced in a study of blood T cell repertoires in COVID-19. Generated by immunoSEQ multiplex PCR, the TCRdb table keeps only in-frame clones and is missing some. The sample lists roughly 73,000 clones; 80% to 90% were seen once. The specimen sequenced was peripheral blood. Receptors were obtained from a woman aged 80 or over with active or convalescent COVID-19.

The J gene is TRBJ1-2, the V gene TRBV7-2; D is perhaps TRBD1 (6 bases). Per the germline V gene, CDR1 is SGHTA and CDR2 is FQGNSA. This CDR3 spans 13 amino acids. Trimming shortened V by 8 bases and J by 1 base, and 11 bases separated the two germline ends. CDR3 amino acids: CASQQGNNYGYTF. CDR3 DNA sequence: TGTGCCAGCCAACAGGGTAATAACTATGGCTACACCTTC.

This rearrangement joins TRBV7-2 to TRBJ1-4; 9 nucleotides line up with TRBD1. V shed 2 bases and J 7 bases; nucleotides not matched to a gene: 8. Germline values: CDR1 SGHTA, CDR2 FQGNSA. The CDR3 consists of 16 residues. CDR3 region: CASSLTGTGWGEKLFF. The DNA for the CDR3 is TGTGCCAGCAGCTTAACCGGGACAGGGTGGGGTGAAAAACTGTTTTTT.

The rearrangement links TRBV19 to TRBJ1-2, with a possible D match to TRBD1 (5 bases). Between the trimmed V and J ends, which lost 8 bases and 4 bases, there was a span of 17 bases. The length of the CDR3 is 14 residues. Looked up from germline, CDR1 is LNHDA and CDR2 is SQIVND (reference sequence). The CDR3 coding sequence is TGTGCCAGTCATCAGGGAAGTCGTGCCTATGGCTACACCTTC. Translation: CASHQGSRAYGYTF.

The rearrangement uses TRBV11-1 and TRBJ1-3, with 7 bases matching TRBD1. Germline lookup yields CDR1 SGHAT and CDR2 FQDESV (reference sequence). The V segment lost 5 bases and the J segment 2 bases; nucleotides outside the gene matches: 6. There are 15 residues in the CDR3. The CDR3 coding sequence is TGTGCCAGCAGCCGCGACAGGGAGGCTGGAAACACCATATATTTT. Its protein product is CASSRDREAGNTIYF.

This chain connects TRBV27 to TRBJ1-2, with D perhaps matching TRBD1 (6 bases). This CDR3 is 15 amino acids long. V was pared by 4 bases and J by 4 bases, with 16 bases between. The germline V gene encodes CDR1 MNHEY and CDR2 SMNVEV (reference sequence). Here the CDR3 reads CASSYGAAGVYGYTF. The CDR3 bases are TGTGCCAGCAGTTATGGTGCGGCAGGGGTCTATGGCTACACCTTC.

The chain joins TRBV4-3 to TRBJ1-4; TRBD1 aligns across 7 bases. There are 16 residues in the CDR3. The J segment lost 7 bases and the V segment lost 0 bases, leaving 8 bases of the junction unmatched. In germline, CDR1 is LGHNA, CDR2 YSLEER. The CDR3 here is CASSQESNQGGEKLFF. Written as DNA, the CDR3 is TGCGCCAGCAGCCAAGAGTCAAATCAGGGGGGTGAAAAACTGTTTTTT.

V usage is TRBV4-1 and J usage is TRBJ2-7; D remains unclear. Trimming shortened V by 0 bases and J by 4 bases, and 13 bases separated the two germline ends. The CDR3 runs 15 residues. CDR1 is MGHRA and CDR2 is YSYEKL in the germline V gene. CDR3 loop: CASSQEPRSVYEQYF. For the CDR3, the DNA is TGCGCCAGCAGCCAAGAGCCCCGTTCAGTGTACGAGCAGTACTTC.

The V and J genes are TRBV29-1 and TRBJ1-3; a possible D gene is TRBD1 (6 bases). The CDR3 has 13 amino acids. V was trimmed by 5 bases and J by 5 bases, leaving 13 bases between them. From germline, CDR1 is SQVTM and CDR2 ANQGSEA. CDR3: CSVSAGARNTIYF. In nucleotides, the CDR3 is TGCAGCGTTTCGGCGGGGGCCAGAAACACCATATATTTT.

The gene calls are TRBV2 and TRBJ1-1, with D tentatively TRBD1 (5 bases). Germline CDR1 and CDR2: SNHLY and FYNNEI. Trimming pared 7 bases from V and 11 bases from J, leaving 23 bases between. The CDR3 loop spans 14 amino acids. The CDR3 DNA sequence: TGTGCCAGCACCCAACGTACAGGTGACCTGGGGGCTTTCTTT. It specifies CASTQRTGDLGAFF. The full variable domain, completed using reference TRBV2 and TRBJ1-1, is EPEVTQTPSHQVTQMGQEVILRCVPISNHLYFYWYRQILGQKVEFLVSFYNNEISEKSEIFDDQFSVERPDGSNFTLKIRSTKLEDSAMYFCASTQRTGDLGAFFGQGTRLTVV.

The chain joins TRBV7-2 to TRBJ1-3; 7 bases are a match to TRBD1. Germline V lookup: CDR1 SGHTA, CDR2 FQGNSA. J gave up 7 bases and V 3 bases, and 12 bases lay outside the gene matches. CDR3 length: 16 residues. The CDR3 protein is CASSFQGGQRGNTIYF. CDR3 nucleotide sequence: TGTGCCAGCAGCTTCCAGGGGGGACAGCGGGGGAACACCATATATTTT. The full variable domain, rest sourced from reference TRBV7-2 and TRBJ1-3, is GAGVSQSPSNKVTEKGKDVELRCDPISGHTALYWYRQSLGQGLEFLIYFQGNSAPDKSGLPSDRFSAERTGGSVSTLTIQRTQQEDSAVYLCASSFQGGQRGNTIYFGEGSWLTVV.

This clone was seen once. The rearrangement uses TRBV7-2 and TRBJ1-2; possibly TRBD1 for D (5 bases). Trimming pared 1 base from V and 8 bases from J, leaving 17 bases between. Germline V gives CDR1 SGHTA, CDR2 FQGNSA. The CDR3 totals 15 residues. The CDR3 nucleotides read TGTGCCAGCAGCTTAGTAGGGGATACGGTGAGGGGCTACACCTTC. Amino acid sequence: CASSLVGDTVRGYTF.

The rearrangement links TRBV9 to TRBJ2-1; D ambiguous. V lost 6 bases to trimming and J lost 0 bases, with 13 bases between them. Germline V gives CDR1 SGDLS, CDR2 YYNGEE. The CDR3 extends over 15 amino acids. The CDR3 is CASNPLPSSYNEQFF. The DNA for the CDR3 is TGTGCCAGCAACCCCCTCCCCAGCTCCTACAATGAGCAGTTCTTC.

The chain uses TRBV19 and TRBJ1-4; no firm D call. The CDR3 covers 14 residues. With 10 bases removed from V and 0 bases from J, the gap between germline ends came to 12 bases. Germline V gene sequence: CDR1 LNHDA, CDR2 SQIVND (reference sequence). CDR3 nucleotide sequence: TGTGCCACCACAAGAGACTCAACTAATGAAAAACTGTTTTTT. It translates to CATTRDSTNEKLFF.

This sequence joins TRBV6-6 and TRBJ1-1; 9 bases align to TRBD1. Germline CDR1 reads MNHNY; CDR2 reads SVGAGI (reference sequence). The CDR3 runs 14 residues. With V trimmed by 0 bases and J by 5 bases, 1 base remained unmatched. The CDR3 region has the DNA TGTGCCAGCAGTTACTCGACAGGGGGGACTGAAGCTTTCTTT. This translates into CASSYSTGGTEAFF.

The chain is built from TRBV7-8 and TRBJ1-1, with D maybe TRBD1 (6 bases). V was shortened by 5 bases and J by 4 bases, with 29 bases between the two germline ends. Germline V gives CDR1 SGHVS, CDR2 FQNEAQ. The CDR3 is made up of 19 amino acids. The CDR3 DNA reads TGTGCCAGCAGCAGTGCAACGAGGGGGGGAGTGGGTTTAAGCACTGAAGCTTTCTTT. Its translation: CASSSATRGGVGLSTEAFF.

V and J are TRBV6-5 and TRBJ1-3; a possible D gene is TRBD1 (6 bases). The V gene lost 7 bases and the J gene lost 6 bases, with 16 bases spanning the gap. This CDR3 is 14 amino acids long. Germline-derived CDR1 and CDR2 are MNHEY and SVGAGI. The CDR3 spells CASIPTGRQNTIYF. The CDR3 DNA sequence: TGTGCCAGCATCCCAACAGGGCGCCAAAACACCATATATTTT.

The V gene is TRBV25-1, the J gene TRBJ2-5, with 7 bases fitting TRBD2. Germline CDR1 reads MGHDK; CDR2 reads SYGVNS. The CDR3 is 13 residues long. V lost 3 bases and J lost 5; bases outside the gene matches: 3. In nucleotides, the CDR3 is TGTGCCAGCAGTGAGTACGGGAGGGAGACCCAGTACTTC. It codes for CASSEYGRETQYF.

The chain carries TRBV7-6 and TRBJ2-3; 10 bases agree with TRBD2. The CDR3 has 19 residues. The V and J ends lost 0 bases and 2 bases, in that order; junction bases with no gene match: 11. Germline V lookup: CDR1 SGHVS, CDR2 FNYEAQ. This chain's CDR3 is CASSLAQAGGPSYTDTQYF. DNA of the CDR3: TGTGCCAGCAGCTTAGCGCAAGCGGGGGGGCCCAGCTACACAGATACGCAGTATTTT.

The rearrangement joins TRBV10-3 to TRBJ1-1, with a tentative D call TRBD1 (6 bases). CDR3 length equals 12 residues. The germline V and J ends were trimmed by 8 bases and 11 bases, with 18 bases remaining between them. Germline CDR1 ENHRY, CDR2 SYGVKD. In DNA form, the CDR3 reads TGTGCCATCGGACAGCAGGAGGACGGGGCTTTCTTT. Translating gives CAIGQQEDGAFF.

This clone was seen only a few times. This CDR3 is CAWSWAQTRNEQFF. DNA for the CDR3: TGTGCCTGGAGTTGGGCCCAGACACGCAATGAGCAGTTCTTC. The rearrangement uses TRBV30 and TRBJ2-1; D remains unclear. V was trimmed by 2 bases and J by 6 bases, leaving 14 bases between them. CDR1 is GTSNPN, CDR2 SVGIG, per germline (reference sequence). CDR3 length: 14 residues.

This chain links TRBV11-2 with TRBJ1-6; a possible D gene is TRBD1 (5 bases). Germline values: CDR1 SGHAT, CDR2 FQNNGV. Trimming removed 4 bases at V and 7 bases at J, with 8 bases between. The CDR3 is 13 amino acids. The CDR3 loop is CASSSGYNSPLHF. The CDR3 nucleotides read TGTGCCAGCAGCTCAGGGTACAATTCACCCCTCCACTTT.

This rearrangement joins TRBV7-9 to TRBJ2-3, with D hard to call. This CDR3 region has 14 residues. With 1 base removed from V and 2 bases from J, the gap between germline ends came to 7 bases. Germline assignment: CDR1 SEHNR and CDR2 FQNEAQ (reference sequence). CDR3 amino acids: CASSLGLDTDTQYF. The CDR3 DNA reads as TGTGCCAGCAGCTTAGGACTCGACACAGATACGCAGTATTTT.

The gene calls are TRBV19 and TRBJ1-5; 7 bases are a match to TRBD1. The CDR3 loop spans 14 amino acids. Unmatched junction bases numbered 3, after V lost 3 bases and J lost 4 bases. Germline CDR1 reads LNHDA; CDR2 reads SQIVND (reference sequence). The CDR3 is CASSIDRVNQPQHF. The DNA for the CDR3 is TGTGCCAGTAGTATCGACAGGGTAAATCAGCCCCAGCATTTT.

V usage is TRBV9 and J usage is TRBJ2-3; tentative D call: TRBD1 (5 bases). From germline, CDR1 is SGDLS and CDR2 YYNGEE. The CDR3 length is 14 residues. The V end was cut by 1 base, the J end by 5 bases, with 11 bases between. The CDR3 region has the DNA TGTGCCAGCAGCGTAAACAGTCAGGGAGATACGCAGTATTTT. Protein: CASSVNSQGDTQYF.

The chain couples TRBV4-3 to TRBJ1-2; 8 bases align to TRBD1. Germline-derived CDR1 and CDR2 are LGHNA and YSLEER. CDR3 size: 14 residues. Trimming cost V 4 bases and J 8 bases; bases outside gene matches: 9. The CDR3 DNA sequence: TGCGCCAGCAGCCCCCTGGACAGGGACGGGGGCTACACCTTC. It codes for CASSPLDRDGGYTF.

The chain carries TRBV29-1 and TRBJ2-7; the match to TRBD1 covers 8 bases. The germline gives CDR1 SQVTM, CDR2 ANQGSEA. The CDR3 consists of 14 residues. With 5 bases clipped from V and 4 bases from J, the junction kept 10 bases outside the gene matches. The CDR3 DNA is TGCAGCGTTATGTCAGGGGGCGTCCTTTACGAGCAGTACTTC. Its translation: CSVMSGGVLYEQYF.

The V call is TRBV2, the J call TRBJ2-4; maybe TRBD2 (5 bases). CDR1 is SNHLY and CDR2 is FYNNEI in the germline V gene. The CDR3 contains 14 residues. V lost 4 bases and J lost 4, with 11 bases in between. The CDR3 DNA sequence: TGTGCCAGCAGTGCTTTCGGGGATAAAAACATTCAGTACTTC. Translated: CASSAFGDKNIQYF.

V is TRBV19 and J is TRBJ1-1; D not resolved. Trimming cost V 10 bases and J 1 base, with 13 bases left between them. Germline V gene sequence: CDR1 LNHDA, CDR2 SQIVND (reference sequence). There are 13 residues in the CDR3. The CDR3 protein is CATGENRNTEAFF. The CDR3 nucleotides read TGTGCCACCGGGGAGAATCGGAACACTGAAGCTTTCTTT.

This clone was recorded once. The chain links TRBV9 to TRBJ1-1; maybe TRBD1 (6 bases). The germline V gene has CDR1 SGDLS and CDR2 YYNGEE. This CDR3 has 16 residues. Trimming stripped 0 bases from V and 4 bases from J, with 16 bases between. The CDR3 loop reads CASSVVAGVGGTEAFF. For the CDR3, the DNA is TGTGCCAGCAGCGTAGTTGCAGGGGTCGGTGGCACTGAAGCTTTCTTT.

The rearrangement uses TRBV1 and TRBJ2-1; TRBD1, the table's D call, lacks a check against the DNA. TRBV1 counts as a pseudogene. This CDR3 region has 13 residues. This chain's CDR3 is CTSSHSDISEQFF. The DNA of the CDR3 is TGCACCAGCAGCCACTCCGACATATCCGAGCAGTTCTTC.